These T cell receptor beta chains were read from a single sample in a study of blood T cell repertoires in COVID-19. Generated by immunoSEQ multiplex PCR, the TCRdb table keeps only in-frame clones and is missing some. The data contain roughly 250,000 clones, over 80% of them seen just once; the ten biggest clones take up 3.7%. The source material was peripheral blood. These receptors originate from a woman between 35 and 50 years old with acute or convalescent COVID-19. The CDR3 runs from the conserved cysteine through the conserved F or W. D genes are given only for firm matches. Only part of the rows carry a size: once, few, many, or a class if the clone is expanded.

>few|TRBJ1-4|NA|TRBV12-5
TGTGCTAGTGGTCCAGGGGTCACGGCTAGTGAAAAACTGTTTTTT
CASGPGVTASEKLFF
>NA|TRBJ2-3|TRBD2|TRBV27
TGTGCCAGCGCGAGGACTAGCGGGGGGGCCCGAAGCACAGATACGCAGTATTTT
CASARTSGGARSTDTQYF
>NA|TRBJ2-1|NA|TRBV9
TGTGCCAGCAGCGTAGGAGGCTCGAACTCCTACAATGAGCAGTTCTTC
CASSVGGSNSYNEQFF
>NA|TRBJ2-3|TRBD2|TRBV9
TGTGCCAGCAGCGTATCTAGCGGGGGGGTGGATACGCAGTATTTT
CASSVSSGGVDTQYF
>NA|TRBJ1-6|TRBD1|TRBV25-1
TGTGCCAGCCTCAGGACAGGGGGAAATTCACCCCTCCACTTT
CASLRTGGNSPLHF
>NA|TRBJ2-1|NA|TRBV3-1/TRBV3-2
TGTGCCAGCAGCCAAGTTCAGGGGAACGGCAATGAGCAGTTCTTC
CASSQVQGNGNEQFF
>NA|TRBJ2-5|TRBD1|TRBV10-3
TGTGCCATCAGTAGCGGACAGGCCCAGTACTTC
CAISSGQAQYF
>NA|TRBJ2-1|TRBD2|TRBV29-1
TGCAGCGTTGACTATAGCGGGGTATCATACAATGAGCAGTTCTTC
CSVDYSGVSYNEQFF
>NA|TRBJ1-2|TRBD1|TRBV19
TGTGCCAGTAGTGAACCGGGCCTGGACAGGGACTATGGCTACACCTTC
CASSEPGLDRDYGYTF
>NA|TRBJ2-3|TRBD2|TRBV5-1
TGCGCCAGCAGCCGGCGGGGGGCGGATACGCAGTATTTT
CASSRRGADTQYF
>once|TRBJ1-1|NA|TRBV12-3/TRBV12-4
TGTGCCAGCAGTTTCGGACAGTTCCCTAAAGCTTTCTTT
CASSFGQFPKAFF
>NA|TRBJ1-3|NA|TRBV19
TGTGCCAGTAGTACTACAGGAGGGTGGGAAGGAAACACCATATATTTT
CASSTTGGWEGNTIYF
>NA|TRBJ2-3|TRBD2|TRBV5-3
TGTGCCAGAAGCGATATCGGGGGGGCGATAGATACGCAGTATTTT
CARSDIGGAIDTQYF
>NA|TRBJ2-1|TRBD2|TRBV12-3/TRBV12-4
TGTGCCAGCCTACAAACACTAGCGAATCAGTTCTTC
CASLQTLANQFF
>NA|TRBJ1-3|TRBD1|TRBV11-2
TGTGCCAGCAGCTTAAAGACAGGGGCTGGAAACACCATATATTTT
CASSLKTGAGNTIYF
>NA|TRBJ1-1|NA|TRBV30
TGTGCCTGGAGTTACGGCGGGGGTGAAGCTTTCTTT
CAWSYGGGEAFF
>NA|TRBJ2-1|NA|TRBV30
TGTGCCTGGAGTTTGGGCGTCAATGAGCAGTTCTTC
CAWSLGVNEQFF
>NA|TRBJ1-4|NA|TRBV2
TGTGCCAGCAGTGAAGCGGGGCAGGCTGAAAAACTGTTTTTT
CASSEAGQAEKLFF
>once|TRBJ2-5|NA|TRBV15
TGTGCCACCAGCAGAGATGGGGGCTTGGAGACCCAGTACTTC
CATSRDGGLETQYF
>NA|TRBJ2-1|NA|TRBV6-5
TGTGCCAGCACCGAGGGGGGGGCGAAGGATGAGCAGTTCTTC
CASTEGGAKDEQFF
>NA|TRBJ2-1|NA|TRBV2
TGTGCCAGCAGTGAAGGGGGAGCGGTTTACAATGAGCAGTTCTTC
CASSEGGAVYNEQFF
>NA|TRBJ1-2|NA|TRBV25-1
TGTGCCAGCAGTGAATTGGGCAGCTATGGCTACACCTTC
CASSELGSYGYTF
>few|TRBJ1-1|NA|TRBV27
TGTGCCAGCAGTTGGGACCCCAGCGGGTTGACTGAAGCTTTCTTT
CASSWDPSGLTEAFF
>NA|TRBJ2-3|TRBD2|TRBV4-1
TGCGCCAGCAGCCAAGTCTGGGAAGCGGGGGGGCCGGGTACGCAGTATTTT
CASSQVWEAGGPGTQYF
>NA|TRBJ1-2|NA|TRBV25-1
TGTGCCAGCAGCGTTCAGGTTGGATATGGCTACACCTTC
CASSVQVGYGYTF
>NA|TRBJ2-1|TRBD1|TRBV19
TGTGCCAGTAGCCCGGGACAGGGGACTAATGAGCAGTTCTTC
CASSPGQGTNEQFF
>NA|TRBJ1-1|TRBD1|TRBV9
TGTGCCAGCAGCGTAGAGGTTAGCGCCGGGACAGGGGAGAACACTGAAGCTTTCTTT
CASSVEVSAGTGENTEAFF
>NA|TRBJ1-2|TRBD1|TRBV6-4
TGTGCCAGCAGTGACTCGTTCTCCCGGGACAGAAGGTTCTATGGCTACACCTTC
CASSDSFSRDRRFYGYTF
>NA|TRBJ1-5|TRBD1|TRBV5-6
TGTGCCAGCAGCTTTGGGACAGGGCGACAGCCCCAGCATTTT
CASSFGTGRQPQHF
>once|TRBJ1-1|NA|TRBV19
TGTGCCAGTAGTAACTGGAAACGAGGTGGTGGCACTGAAGCTTTCTTT
CASSNWKRGGGTEAFF
>NA|TRBJ1-4|NA|TRBV19
TGTGCCAGTAGTCGAGAGGGTAATGAAAAACTGTTTTTT
CASSREGNEKLFF
>NA|TRBJ1-1|TRBD1|TRBV5-6
TGTGCCAGCAGCTTAAGACAGGGGGGGACTGAAGCTTTCTTT
CASSLRQGGTEAFF
>NA|TRBJ2-3|TRBD2|TRBV3-1/TRBV3-2
TGTGCCAGCAGCCTCTACCCCTCTAGCGGGGTTAACACAGATACGCAGTATTTT
CASSLYPSSGVNTDTQYF